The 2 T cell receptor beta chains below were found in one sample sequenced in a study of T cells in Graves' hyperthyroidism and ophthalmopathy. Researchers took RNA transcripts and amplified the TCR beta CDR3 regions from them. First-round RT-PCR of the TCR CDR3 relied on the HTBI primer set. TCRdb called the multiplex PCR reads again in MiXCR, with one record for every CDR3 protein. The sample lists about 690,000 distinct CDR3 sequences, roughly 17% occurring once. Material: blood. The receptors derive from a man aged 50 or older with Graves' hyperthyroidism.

The CDR3 protein is CASSLLAGGKDEQFF. CDR3 DNA sequence: TGTGCCAGCAGCCTCCTAGCGGGAGGGAAGGATGAGCAGTTCTTC. This chain connects TRBV3-1 to TRBJ2-1; TRBD2 aligns across 12 bases. The CDR3 sequence is 15 residues long. Germline V gene sequence: CDR1 LGHDT, CDR2 YNNKEL (reference sequence). J gave up 8 bases and V 4 bases, and 6 bases lay outside the gene matches.

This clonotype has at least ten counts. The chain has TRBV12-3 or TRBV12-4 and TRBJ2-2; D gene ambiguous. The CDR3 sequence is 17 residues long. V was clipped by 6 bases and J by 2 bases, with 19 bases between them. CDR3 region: CASSPARARKNTGELFF. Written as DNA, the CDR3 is TGTGCCAGCAGCCCCGCTCGAGCCCGGAAAAACACCGGGGAGCTGTTTTTT.